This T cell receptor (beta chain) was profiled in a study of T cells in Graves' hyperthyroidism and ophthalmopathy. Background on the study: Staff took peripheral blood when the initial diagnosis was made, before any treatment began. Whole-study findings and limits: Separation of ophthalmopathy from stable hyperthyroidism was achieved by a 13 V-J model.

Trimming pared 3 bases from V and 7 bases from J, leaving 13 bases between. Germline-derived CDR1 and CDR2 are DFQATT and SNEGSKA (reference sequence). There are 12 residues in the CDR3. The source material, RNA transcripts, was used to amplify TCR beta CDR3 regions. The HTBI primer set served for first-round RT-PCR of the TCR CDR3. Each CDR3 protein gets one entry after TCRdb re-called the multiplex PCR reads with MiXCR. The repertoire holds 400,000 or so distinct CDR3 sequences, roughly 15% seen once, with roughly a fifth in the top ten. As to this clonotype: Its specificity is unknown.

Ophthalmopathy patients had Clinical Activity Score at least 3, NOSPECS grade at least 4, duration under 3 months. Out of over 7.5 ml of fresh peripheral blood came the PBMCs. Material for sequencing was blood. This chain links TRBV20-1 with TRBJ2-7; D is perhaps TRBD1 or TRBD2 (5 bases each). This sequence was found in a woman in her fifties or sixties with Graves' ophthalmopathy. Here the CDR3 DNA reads TGCAGTGCTAGGAGAGGGGTGGAGGAGCAGTACTTC. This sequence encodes CSARRGVEEQYF.